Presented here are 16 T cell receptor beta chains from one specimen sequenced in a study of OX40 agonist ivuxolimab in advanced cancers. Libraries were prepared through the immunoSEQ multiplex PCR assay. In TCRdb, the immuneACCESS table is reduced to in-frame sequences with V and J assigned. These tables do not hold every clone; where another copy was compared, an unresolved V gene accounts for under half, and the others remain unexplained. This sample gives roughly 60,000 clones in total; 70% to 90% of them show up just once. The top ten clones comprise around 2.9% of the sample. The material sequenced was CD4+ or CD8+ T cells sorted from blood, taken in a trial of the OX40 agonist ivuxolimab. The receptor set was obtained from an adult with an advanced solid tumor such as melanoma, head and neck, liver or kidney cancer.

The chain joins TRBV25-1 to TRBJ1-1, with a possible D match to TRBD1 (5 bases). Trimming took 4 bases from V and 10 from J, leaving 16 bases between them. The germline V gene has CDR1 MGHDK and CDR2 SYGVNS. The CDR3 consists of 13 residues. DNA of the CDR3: TGTGCCAGCAGTGCCGGGCCACAAAGGGGAGCTTTCTTT. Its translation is CASSAGPQRGAFF.

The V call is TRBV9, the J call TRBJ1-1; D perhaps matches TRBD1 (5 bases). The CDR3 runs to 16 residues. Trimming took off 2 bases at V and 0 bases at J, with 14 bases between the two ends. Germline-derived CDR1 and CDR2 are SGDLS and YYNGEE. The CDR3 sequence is CASSVLPTVMNTEAFF. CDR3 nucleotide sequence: TGTGCCAGCAGCGTCCTCCCGACAGTAATGAACACTGAAGCTTTCTTT.

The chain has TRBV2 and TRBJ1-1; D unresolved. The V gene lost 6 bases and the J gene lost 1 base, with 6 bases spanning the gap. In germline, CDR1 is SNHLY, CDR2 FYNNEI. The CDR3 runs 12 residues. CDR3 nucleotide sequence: TGTGCCAGCAGAAGGTCGAACACTGAAGCTTTCTTT. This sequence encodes CASRRSNTEAFF. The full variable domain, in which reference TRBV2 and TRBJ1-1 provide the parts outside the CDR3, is EPEVTQTPSHQVTQMGQEVILRCVPISNHLYFYWYRQILGQKVEFLVSFYNNEISEKSEIFDDQFSVERPDGSNFTLKIRSTKLEDSAMYFCASRRSNTEAFFGQGTRLTVV.

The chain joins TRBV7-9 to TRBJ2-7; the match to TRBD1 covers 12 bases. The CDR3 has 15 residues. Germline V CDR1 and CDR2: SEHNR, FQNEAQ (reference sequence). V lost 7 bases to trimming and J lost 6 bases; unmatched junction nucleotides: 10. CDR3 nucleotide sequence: TGTGCCAGCAACCCGGGACAGGGGGCGGTTGGCGAGCAGTACTTC. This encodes CASNPGQGAVGEQYF.

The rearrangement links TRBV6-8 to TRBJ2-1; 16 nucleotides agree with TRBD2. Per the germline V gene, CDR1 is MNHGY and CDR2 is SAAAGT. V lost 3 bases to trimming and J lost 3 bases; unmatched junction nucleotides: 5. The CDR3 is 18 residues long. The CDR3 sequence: CASSYWGLAGGGYNEQFF. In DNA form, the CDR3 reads TGTGCCAGCAGTTATTGGGGACTAGCGGGAGGGGGCTACAATGAGCAGTTCTTC.

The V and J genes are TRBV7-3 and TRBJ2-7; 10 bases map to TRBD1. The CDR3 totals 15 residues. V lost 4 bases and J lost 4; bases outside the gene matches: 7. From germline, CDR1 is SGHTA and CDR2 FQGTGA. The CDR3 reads CASSSSGTGEYEQYF. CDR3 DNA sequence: TGTGCCAGCAGCTCCTCCGGGACAGGGGAGTACGAGCAGTACTTC.

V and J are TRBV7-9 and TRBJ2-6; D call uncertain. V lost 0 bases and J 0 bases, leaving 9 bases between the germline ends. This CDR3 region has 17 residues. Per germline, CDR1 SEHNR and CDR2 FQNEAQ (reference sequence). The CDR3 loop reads CASSLAGQSSGANVLTF. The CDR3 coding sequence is TGTGCCAGCAGCTTAGCGGGTCAGAGCTCTGGGGCCAACGTCCTGACTTTC.

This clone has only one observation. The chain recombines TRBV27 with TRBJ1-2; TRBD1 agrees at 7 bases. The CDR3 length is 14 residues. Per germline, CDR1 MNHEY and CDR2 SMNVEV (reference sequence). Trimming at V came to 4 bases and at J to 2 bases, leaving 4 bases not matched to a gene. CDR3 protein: CASSSRTGNYGYTF. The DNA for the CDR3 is TGTGCCAGCAGTTCAAGGACAGGAAACTATGGCTACACCTTC.

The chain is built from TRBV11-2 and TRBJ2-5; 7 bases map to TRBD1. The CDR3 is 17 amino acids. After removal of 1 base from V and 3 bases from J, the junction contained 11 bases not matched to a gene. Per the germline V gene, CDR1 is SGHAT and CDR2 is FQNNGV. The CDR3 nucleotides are TGTGCCAGCAGCTTAGGTGGGCCCGGGACAGCTGAAGAGACCCAGTACTTC. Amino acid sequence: CASSLGGPGTAEETQYF.

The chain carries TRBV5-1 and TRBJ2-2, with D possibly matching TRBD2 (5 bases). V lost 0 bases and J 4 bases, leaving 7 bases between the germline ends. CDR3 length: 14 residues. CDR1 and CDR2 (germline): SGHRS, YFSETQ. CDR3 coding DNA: TGCGCCAGCAGCTTGGGTGCGGGCACCGGGGAGCTGTTTTTT. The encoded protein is CASSLGAGTGELFF.

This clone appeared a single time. The DNA for the CDR3 is TGCGCCAGCGGCCCCGGCGGGACAGGGACCTACGAGCAGTACTTC. Protein product: CASGPGGTGTYEQYF. The chain has TRBV5-1 and TRBJ2-7; TRBD1 aligns across 9 bases. CDR1 is SGHRS and CDR2 is YFSETQ in the germline V gene. V lost 7 bases to trimming and J lost 2 bases; unmatched junction nucleotides: 10. The CDR3 loop spans 15 amino acids.

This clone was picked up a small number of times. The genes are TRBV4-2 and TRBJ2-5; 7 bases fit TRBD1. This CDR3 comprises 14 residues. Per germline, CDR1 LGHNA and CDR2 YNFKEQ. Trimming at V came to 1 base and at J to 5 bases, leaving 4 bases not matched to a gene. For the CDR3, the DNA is TGTGCCAGCAGCCAAGTAGGGGGCTTGGAGACCCAGTACTTC. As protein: CASSQVGGLETQYF.

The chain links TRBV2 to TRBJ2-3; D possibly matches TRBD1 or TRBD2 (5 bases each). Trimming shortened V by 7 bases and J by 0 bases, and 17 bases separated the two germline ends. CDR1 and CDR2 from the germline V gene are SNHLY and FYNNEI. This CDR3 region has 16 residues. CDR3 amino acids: CASKSLPGPSTDTQYF. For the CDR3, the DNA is TGTGCCAGCAAATCACTCCCGGGGCCCAGCACAGATACGCAGTATTTT.

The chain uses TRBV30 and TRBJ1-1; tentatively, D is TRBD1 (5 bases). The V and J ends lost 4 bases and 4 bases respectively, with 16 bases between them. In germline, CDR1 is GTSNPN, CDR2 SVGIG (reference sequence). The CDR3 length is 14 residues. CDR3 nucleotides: TGTGCCTGGATCTTCGGCAGGGCGAGCACTGAAGCTTTCTTT. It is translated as CAWIFGRASTEAFF.

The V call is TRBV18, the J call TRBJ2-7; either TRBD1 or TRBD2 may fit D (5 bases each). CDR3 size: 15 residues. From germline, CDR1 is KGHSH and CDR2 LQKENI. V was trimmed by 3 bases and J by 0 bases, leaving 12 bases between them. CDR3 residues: CASSPGTGSSYEQYF. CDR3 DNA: TGTGCCAGCTCACCCGGGACGGGTAGCTCCTACGAGCAGTACTTC.

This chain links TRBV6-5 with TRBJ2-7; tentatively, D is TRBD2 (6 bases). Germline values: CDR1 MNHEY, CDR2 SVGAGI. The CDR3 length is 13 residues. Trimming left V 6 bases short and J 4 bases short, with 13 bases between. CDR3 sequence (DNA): TGTGCCAGCAGCCCCGGTGGAGGGTACGAGCAGTACTTC. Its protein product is CASSPGGGYEQYF.